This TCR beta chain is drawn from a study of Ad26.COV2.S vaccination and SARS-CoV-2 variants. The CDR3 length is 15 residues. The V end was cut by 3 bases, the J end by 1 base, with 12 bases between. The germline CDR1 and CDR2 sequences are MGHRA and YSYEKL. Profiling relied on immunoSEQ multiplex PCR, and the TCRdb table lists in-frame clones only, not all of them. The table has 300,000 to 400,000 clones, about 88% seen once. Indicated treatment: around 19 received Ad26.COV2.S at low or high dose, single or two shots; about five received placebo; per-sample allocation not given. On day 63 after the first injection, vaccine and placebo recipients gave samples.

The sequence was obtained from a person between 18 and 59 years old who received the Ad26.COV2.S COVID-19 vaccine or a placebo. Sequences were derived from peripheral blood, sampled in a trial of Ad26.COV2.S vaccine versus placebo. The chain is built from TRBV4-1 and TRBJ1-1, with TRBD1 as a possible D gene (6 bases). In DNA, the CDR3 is TGCGCCAGCAGCCAGATTGGACAGTCGAACACTGAAGCTTTCTTT. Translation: CASSQIGQSNTEAFF.